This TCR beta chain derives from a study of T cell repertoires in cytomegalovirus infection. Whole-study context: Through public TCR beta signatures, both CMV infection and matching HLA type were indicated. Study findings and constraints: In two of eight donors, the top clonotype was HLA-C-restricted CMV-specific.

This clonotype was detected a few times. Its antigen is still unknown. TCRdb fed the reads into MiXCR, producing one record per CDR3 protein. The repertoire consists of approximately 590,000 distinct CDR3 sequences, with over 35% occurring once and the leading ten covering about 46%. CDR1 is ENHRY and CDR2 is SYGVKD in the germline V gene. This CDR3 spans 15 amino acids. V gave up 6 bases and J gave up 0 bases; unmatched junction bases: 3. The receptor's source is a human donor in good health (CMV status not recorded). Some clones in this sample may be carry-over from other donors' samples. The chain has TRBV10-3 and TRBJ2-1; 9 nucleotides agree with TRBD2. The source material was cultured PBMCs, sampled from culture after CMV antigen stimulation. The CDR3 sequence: CAISVSGSSYNEQFF. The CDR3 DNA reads TGTGCCATCAGCGTTAGCGGGAGCTCCTACAATGAGCAGTTCTTC.